These 32 T cell receptor beta chains share one sample of origin, sequenced in a study of cytomegalovirus exposure and HLA in healthy donors. PCR involved 60 Vbeta and 13 Jbeta primers. TCRdb keeps only in-frame clones here, not all; method: immunoSEQ multiplex PCR. The repertoire includes roughly 150,000 clones, roughly 82% of them detected once, and over 6% sits in the top ten. Sequencing was done on a sample of PBMCs. The receptors shown here come from a man under 40 in good health and CMV-seronegative.

V gene TRBV7-9 combines with J gene TRBJ2-1; 7 bases line up with TRBD1. Germline CDR1 is SEHNR and CDR2 is FQNEAQ (reference sequence). V lost 5 bases and J lost 2; bases outside the gene matches: 9. CDR3 length: 16 residues. CDR3 in DNA: TGTGCCAGCAGCGCGTACAGGGGCCTACCCTACAATGAGCAGTTCTTC. This codes for CASSAYRGLPYNEQFF.

There are a few counts of this clone. The chain carries TRBV9 and TRBJ2-3; no definite D call. Between the trimmed V and J ends, which lost 3 bases and 0 bases, there was a span of 5 bases. Germline assignment: CDR1 SGDLS and CDR2 YYNGEE. The CDR3 spans 13 residues. The CDR3 here is CASSASSTDTQYF. CDR3 in DNA: TGTGCCAGCAGCGCCTCTAGCACAGATACGCAGTATTTT.

V gene TRBV30 combines with J gene TRBJ2-2, with TRBD1 as a possible D gene (7 bases). CDR1 and CDR2 from the germline V gene are GTSNPN and SVGIG (reference sequence). The CDR3 loop spans 18 amino acids. Trimming left V 1 base short and J 0 bases short, with 18 bases between. The CDR3 spells CAWSGQGGTYANTGELFF. DNA for the CDR3: TGTGCCTGGAGTGGACAGGGAGGCACCTATGCGAACACCGGGGAGCTGTTTTTT.

The genes are TRBV6-5 and TRBJ1-6; the match to TRBD1 covers 7 bases. The CDR3 runs 15 residues. Germline trimming cut 5 bases from V and 10 bases from J; bases unmatched to any gene: 11. From germline, CDR1 is MNHEY and CDR2 SVGAGI. CDR3 residues: CASSPLGTVESPLHF. The CDR3 nucleotides are TGTGCCAGCAGTCCTTTGGGGACAGTGGAATCACCCCTCCACTTT.

This chain connects TRBV29-1 to TRBJ2-1; 11 bases line up with TRBD2. V shed 3 bases and J 0 bases; nucleotides not matched to a gene: 7. The CDR3 is 17 residues long. Germline values: CDR1 SQVTM, CDR2 ANQGSEA. In nucleotides, the CDR3 is TGCAGCGTTGACTCTCTAGCGGGAGGCGGCTCCTACAATGAGCAGTTCTTC. This codes for CSVDSLAGGGSYNEQFF.

The chain joins TRBV23-1 to TRBJ2-7; 8 bases agree with TRBD2. TRBV23-1 is an ORF, and what it does is uncertain. J gave up 3 bases and V 0 bases, and 4 bases lay outside the gene matches. The CDR3 extends over 15 amino acids. CDR3 bases: TGCGCCAGCAGTCAATCGCGGGGGGCCTGCTACGAGCAGTACTTC. It translates to CASSQSRGACYEQYF.

This clone was detected only once. The chain links TRBV5-1 to TRBJ1-2; D call uncertain. The length of the CDR3 is 12 residues. Germline values: CDR1 SGHRS, CDR2 YFSETQ. V shed 3 bases and J shed 3 bases, with 6 bases lying between them. The CDR3 region is CASSSEDYGYTF. As DNA, the CDR3 is TGCGCCAGCAGCTCAGAGGACTATGGCTACACCTTC.

The chain recombines TRBV11-2 with TRBJ2-7, with TRBD2 matching over 12 bases. The CDR3 sequence is 18 residues long. Germline CDR1 SGHAT, CDR2 FQNNGV. V was clipped by 1 base and J by 0 bases; unmatched bases: 7. Here the CDR3 reads CASSLVASGRDHSYEQYF. The CDR3 coding sequence is TGTGCCAGCAGCTTAGTCGCTAGCGGGAGGGACCACTCCTACGAGCAGTACTTC.

The chain carries TRBV30 and TRBJ1-4, with TRBD1 matching over 10 bases. The germline V gene has CDR1 GTSNPN and CDR2 SVGIG (reference sequence). The junction had 12 bases not matched to a gene; V was cut back by 7 bases and J by 7 bases. The CDR3 has 15 residues. The DNA of the CDR3 is TGTGCCTCGACCCCCGGGGACAGGGGTGTTGAAAAACTGTTTTTT. This encodes CASTPGDRGVEKLFF.

This clone was observed a single time. The chain is built from TRBV5-1 and TRBJ1-2, with D possibly matching TRBD1 (5 bases). The V end was cut by 6 bases, the J end by 3 bases, with 24 bases between. The germline V gene has CDR1 SGHRS and CDR2 YFSETQ. This CDR3 region has 17 residues. The CDR3 reads CASTRGDAGRWDYGYTF. The CDR3 region has the DNA TGCGCCAGCACCCGGGGGGACGCGGGTCGGTGGGACTATGGCTACACCTTC. The entire variable domain, with the rest obtained from reference TRBV5-1 and TRBJ1-2, is as follows: KAGVTQTPRYLIKTRGQQVTLSCSPISGHRSVSWYQQTPGQGLQFLFEYFSETQRNKGNFPGRFSGRQFSNSRSEMNVSTLELGDSALYLCASTRGDAGRWDYGYTFGSGTRLTVV.

The rearrangement links TRBV15 to TRBJ2-7; 7 bases line up with TRBD1. The germline V gene has CDR1 LNHNV and CDR2 YYDKDF (reference sequence). The CDR3 is 17 amino acids. Trimming took 2 bases from V and 5 from J; bases not matched to a gene: 15. CDR3 sequence (DNA): TGTGCCACCAGCAGACGTCACCGACAGGGCACAAGCCACGAGCAGTACTTC. Translation gives CATSRRHRQGTSHEQYF.

This clone has a handful of counts. This rearrangement joins TRBV10-2 to TRBJ2-7; TRBD1 aligns across 9 bases. Germline CDR1 and CDR2: WSHSY and SAAADI. CDR3 size: 13 residues. With 6 bases clipped from V and 7 bases from J, the junction kept 7 bases outside the gene matches. The CDR3, as DNA: TGCGCCAGCAGCCGGGACAGGGTACAGGAGCAGTACTTC. Protein sequence: CASSRDRVQEQYF.

The chain recombines TRBV7-9 with TRBJ1-3; possible D gene TRBD1, 5 bases. V lost 4 bases and J lost 4, with 8 bases in between. The CDR3 runs 13 residues. CDR1 is SEHNR and CDR2 is FQNEAQ in the germline V gene (reference sequence). CDR3: CASSWGSGNTIYF. CDR3 bases: TGTGCCAGCAGCTGGGGCAGCGGAAACACCATATATTTT.

The chain uses TRBV6-5 and TRBJ1-1; unclear D gene. The V gene's germline CDR1 is MNHEY and CDR2 SVGAGI. The V end lost 6 bases, the J end lost 4 bases, and 12 bases lay between the germline ends. The CDR3 extends over 13 amino acids. CDR3 in amino acids: CASSSSRGTEAFF. CDR3 nucleotide sequence: TGTGCCAGCAGCTCCAGCAGAGGCACTGAAGCTTTCTTT.

The CDR3 protein is CASSPDSRGDTQYF. The CDR3 DNA is TGTGCCAGCTCACCGGATAGTAGAGGGGATACGCAGTATTTT. The gene calls are TRBV18 and TRBJ2-3; possibly TRBD2 for D (5 bases). The CDR3 extends over 14 amino acids. V was trimmed by 3 bases and J by 6 bases, leaving 13 bases between them. Germline V gene lookup returns CDR1 KGHSH and CDR2 LQKENI.

The J gene is TRBJ2-1, the V gene TRBV5-1, with a possible D match to TRBD2 (6 bases). The germline V and J ends were trimmed by 0 bases and 0 bases, with 7 bases remaining between them. The CDR3 sequence is 15 residues long. Germline V CDR1 and CDR2: SGHRS, YFSETQ. The CDR3 protein is CASSLVEGSYNEQFF. DNA of the CDR3: TGCGCCAGCAGCTTGGTGGAGGGCTCCTACAATGAGCAGTTCTTC.

The J gene is TRBJ2-1, the V gene TRBV27; D is unclear. The CDR3 runs 14 residues. Germline CDR1 MNHEY, CDR2 SMNVEV (reference sequence). V lost 2 bases and J lost 0, with 5 bases in between. For the CDR3, the DNA is TGTGCCAGCAGTTTAATGAGCTCCTACAATGAGCAGTTCTTC. It encodes CASSLMSSYNEQFF.

This chain connects TRBV5-5 to TRBJ2-7; D gene uncertain. The CDR3 is made up of 12 amino acids. The V gene's germline CDR1 is SGHKS and CDR2 YYEKEE (reference sequence). Trimming took off 1 base at V and 7 bases at J, with 9 bases between the two ends. CDR3 nucleotides: TGTGCCAGCAGCTTGTCTGGCTTAGAGCAGTACTTC. It yields the protein CASSLSGLEQYF.

The chain uses TRBV29-1 and TRBJ2-6; 7 positions agree with TRBD1. The CDR3 consists of 16 residues. The germline V gene encodes CDR1 SQVTM and CDR2 ANQGSEA. Unmatched junction bases numbered 5, after V lost 1 base and J lost 2 bases. The CDR3 spells CSVEGTGATGANVLTF. CDR3 DNA: TGCAGCGTTGAAGGTACAGGGGCCACTGGGGCCAACGTCCTGACTTTC. The whole variable domain, remainder taken from reference TRBV29-1 and TRBJ2-6, is SAVISQKPSRDICQRGTSLTIQCQVDSQVTMMFWYRQQPGQSLTLIATANQGSEATYESGFVIDKFPISRPNLTFSTLTVSNMSPEDSSIYLCSVEGTGATGANVLTFGAGSRLTVL.

The chain carries TRBV18 and TRBJ1-1; 7 nucleotides line up with TRBD1. This CDR3 has 15 amino acids. Germline CDR1 reads KGHSH; CDR2 reads LQKENI. V lost 5 bases, J lost 2 bases, and 8 bases stayed unmatched. CDR3 sequence: CASSFSGTDNTEAFF. Here the CDR3 DNA reads TGTGCCAGCTCATTTTCCGGGACAGACAACACTGAAGCTTTCTTT.

The chain combines TRBV28 with TRBJ2-2, with TRBD2 matching over 7 bases. This CDR3 has 14 amino acids. Losses at the gene ends were 8 bases for V and 1 base for J; bases not matched to a gene: 4. CDR1 and CDR2 from the germline V gene are MDHEN and SYDVKM. Here the CDR3 reads CASWGGVNTGELFF. The CDR3 DNA is TGTGCCAGCTGGGGAGGGGTGAACACCGGGGAGCTGTTTTTT. Using reference TRBV28 and TRBJ2-2 for the parts outside the CDR3, the full variable domain is DVKVTQSSRYLVKRTGEKVFLECVQDMDHENMFWYRQDPGLGLRLIYFSYDVKMKEKGDIPEGYSVSREKKERFSLILESASTNQTSMYLCASWGGVNTGELFFGEGSRLTVL.

As for this clone: A junction boundary mismatches the germline segment, possibly from a read error. Other nucleotide sequences in the sample specify the same CDR3. The CDR3 reads CATSSGQYYSNQPQHF. As DNA, the CDR3 is TGTGCCACCAGCAGTGGACAGTACTATAGCAACCAGCCCCAGCATTTT. The chain couples TRBV15 to TRBJ1-5; maybe TRBD1 (6 bases). Germline V gene sequence: CDR1 LNHNV, CDR2 YYDKDF (reference sequence). The CDR3 runs to 16 residues.

The genes are TRBV28 and TRBJ1-2, with D perhaps TRBD1 (5 bases). Germline-derived CDR1 and CDR2 are MDHEN and SYDVKM. V lost 2 bases and J lost 1, with 14 bases in between. The length of the CDR3 is 16 residues. The chain's CDR3 is CASSLRSRGHNYGYTF. The CDR3 bases are TGTGCCAGCAGTTTAAGGTCCCGAGGACATAACTATGGCTACACCTTC.

This clone was seen once. The genes are TRBV10-3 and TRBJ2-1; D ambiguous. This CDR3 has 15 residues. Between the trimmed V and J ends, which lost 4 bases and 9 bases, there was a span of 19 bases. Looked up from germline, CDR1 is ENHRY and CDR2 is SYGVKD. The CDR3 loop is CAISAGDSSQVEQFF. The CDR3 DNA reads TGTGCCATCAGTGCCGGAGACTCGTCTCAAGTTGAGCAGTTCTTC.

V gene TRBV19 combines with J gene TRBJ1-1; D perhaps matches TRBD1 (6 bases). Trimming removed 5 bases at V and 5 bases at J, with 12 bases between. The germline V gene has CDR1 LNHDA and CDR2 SQIVND (reference sequence). The length of the CDR3 is 13 residues. CDR3 protein: CASSAGVRTEAFF. The CDR3 DNA is TGTGCCAGTAGTGCAGGGGTGCGGACTGAAGCTTTCTTT. The full variable domain, in which reference TRBV19 and TRBJ1-1 provide the parts outside the CDR3, is DGGITQSPKYLFRKEGQNVTLSCEQNLNHDAMYWYRQDPGQGLRLIYYSQIVNDFQKGDIAEGYSVSREKKESFPLTVTSAQKNPTAFYLCASSAGVRTEAFFGQGTRLTVV.

The rearrangement uses TRBV30 and TRBJ1-4; the D gene is possibly TRBD1 (5 bases). The V end was cut by 6 bases, the J end by 8 bases, with 13 bases between. This CDR3 comprises 12 residues. Germline values: CDR1 GTSNPN, CDR2 SVGIG (reference sequence). CDR3 nucleotide sequence: TGTGCCTGCCAGACAGTAACAGAAAAACTGTTTTTT. Translation gives CACQTVTEKLFF.

The chain links TRBV6-1 to TRBJ2-5; D ambiguous. Trimming took 3 bases from V and 5 from J, leaving 7 bases between them. Germline loops: CDR1 MNHNS, CDR2 SASEGT. The CDR3 has 12 residues. CDR3 bases: TGTGCCAGCAGTGATAATGCGGAGACCCAGTACTTC. Its translation: CASSDNAETQYF.

The V and J genes are TRBV7-2 and TRBJ2-1; 7 bases are shared with TRBD2. V shed 1 base and J 3 bases; nucleotides not matched to a gene: 6. This CDR3 spans 16 amino acids. CDR1 and CDR2 (germline): SGHTA, FQGNSA. This chain's CDR3 is CASSLDSGDYYNEQFF. CDR3 coding DNA: TGTGCCAGCAGCTTAGATTCGGGGGACTACTACAATGAGCAGTTCTTC.

This clone was found once. The gene calls are TRBV9 and TRBJ2-7; TRBD2 matches 10 bases. J lost 4 bases, V lost 3 bases, and 4 bases had no gene match. The CDR3 has 14 amino acids. The V gene's germline CDR1 is SGDLS and CDR2 YYNGEE. The CDR3 loop reads CASSASGGPYEQYF. In nucleotides, the CDR3 is TGTGCCAGCAGCGCTAGCGGGGGCCCTTACGAGCAGTACTTC. The whole variable domain, filled in from reference TRBV9 and TRBJ2-7, reads DSGVTQTPKHLITATGQRVTLRCSPRSGDLSVYWYQQSLDQGLQFLIQYYNGEERAKGNILERFSAQQFPDLHSELNLSSLELGDSALYFCASSASGGPYEQYFGPGTRLTVT.

The V gene is TRBV5-1, the J gene TRBJ2-7; tentatively, D is TRBD2 (6 bases). The germline V gene encodes CDR1 SGHRS and CDR2 YFSETQ. The length of the CDR3 is 14 residues. Trimming took 3 bases from V and 0 from J, leaving 10 bases between them. CDR3 amino acids: CASSSDGSSYEQYF. The CDR3 DNA is TGCGCCAGCAGCTCCGACGGGAGCTCCTACGAGCAGTACTTC. The variable domain in full, with the rest retrieved from reference TRBV5-1 and TRBJ2-7, is KAGVTQTPRYLIKTRGQQVTLSCSPISGHRSVSWYQQTPGQGLQFLFEYFSETQRNKGNFPGRFSGRQFSNSRSEMNVSTLELGDSALYLCASSSDGSSYEQYFGPGTRLTVT.

The chain combines TRBV6-5 with TRBJ2-1; 11 bases match TRBD2. CDR1 and CDR2 from the germline V gene are MNHEY and SVGAGI. The CDR3 has 15 residues. J gave up 4 bases and V 4 bases, and 3 bases lay outside the gene matches. The CDR3 bases are TGTGCCAGCAGTTTAGCGGGGGGGGATTACAATGAGCAGTTCTTC. It yields the protein CASSLAGGDYNEQFF.

The chain carries TRBV29-1 and TRBJ2-5; TRBD1 is a possible D gene (5 bases). The CDR3 spans 13 residues. In germline, CDR1 is SQVTM, CDR2 ANQGSEA. Deletions cut 4 bases from V and 5 bases from J, with 14 bases between. The CDR3 protein is CSVGPFKGETQYF. CDR3 nucleotides: TGCAGCGTTGGCCCATTCAAGGGGGAGACCCAGTACTTC.